Listed below are T cell receptor beta chains from one sample, sequenced in a study of blood T cell repertoires in COVID-19. Measured with immunoSEQ multiplex PCR; TCRdb has only the in-frame clones, and not every one. This sample has some 140,000 clones, with roughly 84% found just once. Source material: peripheral blood. The source is a man aged 60-69 years with COVID-19, enrolled during active disease. Each CDR3 is given with its conserved first and last residue. The order of the fields is clone size, J gene, V gene, D gene, CDR3 protein, CDR3 DNA. A D gene is named only where the DNA matches it firmly. Only some rows state a clone size, as once, few, many or a class for expanded clones.

abundance: .; j_gene: TRBJ2-7; v_gene: TRBV18; d_gene: .; CDR3aa: CASSPFSGYEQYF; CDR3nt: TGTGCCAGCTCACCCTTTAGCGGCTACGAGCAGTACTTC
abundance: .; j_gene: TRBJ1-5; v_gene: TRBV19; d_gene: TRBD1; CDR3aa: CAISGQGNQPQHF; CDR3nt: TGTGCCATTTCGGGACAGGGGAATCAGCCCCAGCATTTT
abundance: few; j_gene: TRBJ2-5; v_gene: TRBV7-7; d_gene: .; CDR3aa: CASSLVSGLDGTQYF; CDR3nt: TGTGCTAGCAGCTTAGTTTCAGGGTTGGATGGGACCCAGTACTTC
abundance: .; j_gene: TRBJ2-1; v_gene: TRBV10-3; d_gene: TRBD2; CDR3aa: CAISEIPSGNNEQFF; CDR3nt: TGTGCCATCAGTGAGATCCCTAGCGGGAACAATGAGCAGTTCTTC
abundance: .; j_gene: TRBJ2-2; v_gene: TRBV19; d_gene: .; CDR3aa: CASRRGRGSTGELFF; CDR3nt: TGTGCCAGTAGACGAGGCAGGGGTAGCACCGGGGAGCTGTTTTTT
abundance: .; j_gene: TRBJ1-2; v_gene: TRBV12-3/TRBV12-4; d_gene: TRBD1; CDR3aa: CASRDRGGNGYTF; CDR3nt: TGTGCCAGCAGAGACAGGGGTGGGAATGGCTACACCTTC
abundance: .; j_gene: TRBJ2-3; v_gene: TRBV5-5; d_gene: TRBD1; CDR3aa: CASSPGTGLVTDTQYF; CDR3nt: TGTGCCAGCAGCCCCGGGACAGGGTTGGTGACAGATACGCAGTATTTT
abundance: .; j_gene: TRBJ1-2; v_gene: TRBV4-2; d_gene: .; CDR3aa: CASSQDSGRAAGYYGYTF; CDR3nt: TGTGCCAGCAGCCAAGATTCAGGTAGAGCCGCTGGTTACTATGGCTACACCTTC
abundance: .; j_gene: TRBJ1-4; v_gene: TRBV27; d_gene: .; CDR3aa: CASSFNNEKLFF; CDR3nt: TGTGCCAGCAGTTTTAATAATGAAAAACTGTTTTTT
abundance: .; j_gene: TRBJ1-5; v_gene: TRBV30; d_gene: .; CDR3aa: CAWSSGDNQPQHF; CDR3nt: TGTGCCTGGAGTTCAGGGGACAATCAGCCCCAGCATTTT
abundance: .; j_gene: TRBJ2-3; v_gene: TRBV6-2/TRBV6-3; d_gene: .; CDR3aa: CASSYEPNHPDTQYF; CDR3nt: TGTGCCAGCAGTTACGAACCTAATCATCCAGATACGCAGTATTTT
abundance: .; j_gene: TRBJ1-2; v_gene: TRBV6-2/TRBV6-3; d_gene: .; CDR3aa: CASSPTGDRPRYGYTF; CDR3nt: TGTGCCAGCAGCCCTACGGGGGACCGACCCCGGTATGGCTACACCTTC
abundance: .; j_gene: TRBJ1-3; v_gene: TRBV27; d_gene: .; CDR3aa: CASSLQGTYSGNTIYF; CDR3nt: TGTGCCAGCAGTTTACAGGGGACCTACTCTGGAAACACCATATATTTT
abundance: .; j_gene: TRBJ2-7; v_gene: TRBV28; d_gene: .; CDR3aa: CASTGRAGSLGF; CDR3nt: TGTGCCAGCACCGGCCGGGCGGGGTCACTAGGATTC
abundance: .; j_gene: TRBJ1-2; v_gene: TRBV28; d_gene: .; CDR3aa: CASTTEFAYGYTF; CDR3nt: TGTGCCAGCACGACAGAATTTGCCTACGGCTACACCTTC
abundance: .; j_gene: TRBJ1-2; v_gene: TRBV5-1; d_gene: .; CDR3aa: CASSQGSTNYGYTF; CDR3nt: TGCGCCAGCAGCCAGGGGTCCACTAACTATGGCTACACCTTC
abundance: .; j_gene: TRBJ1-2; v_gene: TRBV30; d_gene: .; CDR3aa: CAWSRRGGTLYGYTF; CDR3nt: TGTGCCTGGAGTCGCCGGGGGGGAACCCTCTATGGCTACACCTTC
abundance: .; j_gene: TRBJ1-5; v_gene: TRBV27; d_gene: TRBD1; CDR3aa: CASSDRGLANQPQHF; CDR3nt: TGTGCCAGCAGTGATAGGGGGCTCGCGAATCAGCCCCAGCATTTT
abundance: .; j_gene: TRBJ2-1; v_gene: TRBV5-4; d_gene: .; CDR3aa: CASSFWLGASSYNEQFF; CDR3nt: TGTGCCAGCAGCTTTTGGTTGGGGGCGAGCTCCTACAATGAGCAGTTCTTC
abundance: few; j_gene: TRBJ1-1; v_gene: TRBV18; d_gene: .; CDR3aa: CASAPDKPTEAFF; CDR3nt: TGTGCCAGCGCCCCCGACAAACCCACTGAAGCTTTCTTT
abundance: .; j_gene: TRBJ1-5; v_gene: TRBV3-1/TRBV3-2; d_gene: .; CDR3aa: CASSQGGNNQPQHF; CDR3nt: TGTGCCAGCAGCCAGGGGGGGAACAATCAGCCCCAGCATTTT
abundance: .; j_gene: TRBJ1-4; v_gene: TRBV27; d_gene: .; CDR3aa: CASRLGTTNEKLFF; CDR3nt: TGTGCCAGCAGACTAGGGACAACTAATGAAAAACTGTTTTTT
abundance: few; j_gene: TRBJ2-1; v_gene: TRBV24-1; d_gene: TRBD1; CDR3aa: CATSDITRDRKNNEQFF; CDR3nt: TGTGCCACCAGTGATATCACTAGGGACAGGAAGAACAATGAGCAGTTCTTC
abundance: .; j_gene: TRBJ2-5; v_gene: TRBV24-1; d_gene: .; CDR3aa: CATSDTLAFPNRQETQYF; CDR3nt: TGTGCCACCAGTGATACCCTCGCTTTCCCTAATCGCCAAGAGACCCAGTACTTC
abundance: .; j_gene: TRBJ1-5; v_gene: TRBV6-2/TRBV6-3; d_gene: TRBD1; CDR3aa: CASSEPTTGNQPQHF; CDR3nt: TGTGCCAGCAGCGAACCAACGACAGGGAATCAGCCCCAGCATTTT
abundance: .; j_gene: TRBJ2-7; v_gene: TRBV5-1; d_gene: .; CDR3aa: CASSLPGQTYEQYF; CDR3nt: TGCGCCAGCAGCTTGCCCGGACAAACCTACGAGCAGTACTTC
abundance: .; j_gene: TRBJ2-3; v_gene: TRBV14; d_gene: .; CDR3aa: CASSQGSSYTDTQYF; CDR3nt: TGTGCCAGCAGCCAAGGATCGTCCTACACAGATACGCAGTATTTT
abundance: .; j_gene: TRBJ1-1; v_gene: TRBV6-6; d_gene: .; CDR3aa: CASSYNGETSTEAFF; CDR3nt: TGTGCCAGCAGTTACAACGGGGAGACGAGCACTGAAGCTTTCTTT
abundance: .; j_gene: TRBJ2-1; v_gene: TRBV21-1; d_gene: .; CDR3aa: CASSKGRRGPSSYNEQFF; CDR3nt: TGTGCCAGCAGCAAAGGCAGGCGGGGGCCATCCTCCTACAATGAGCAGTTCTTC
abundance: .; j_gene: TRBJ1-3; v_gene: TRBV29-1; d_gene: .; CDR3aa: CSVGGSGNTIYF; CDR3nt: TGCAGCGTTGGCGGCAGTGGAAACACCATATATTTT
abundance: .; j_gene: TRBJ1-2; v_gene: TRBV24-1; d_gene: .; CDR3aa: CATTDGGPEGYTF; CDR3nt: TGTGCCACCACAGACGGGGGTCCGGAGGGCTACACCTTC
abundance: .; j_gene: TRBJ2-1; v_gene: TRBV7-2; d_gene: .; CDR3aa: CASSLAPGSSYNEQFF; CDR3nt: TGTGCCAGCAGCTTAGCGCCGGGGAGCTCCTACAATGAGCAGTTCTTC
abundance: .; j_gene: TRBJ1-4; v_gene: TRBV15; d_gene: .; CDR3aa: CATSRPTGATNEKLFF; CDR3nt: TGTGCCACCAGCAGACCTACCGGTGCAACTAATGAAAAACTGTTTTTT
abundance: .; j_gene: TRBJ1-5; v_gene: TRBV7-2; d_gene: TRBD1; CDR3aa: CASSSLGDRGNQPQHF; CDR3nt: TGTGCCAGCAGTTCTCTTGGGGACAGGGGCAATCAGCCCCAGCATTTT
abundance: .; j_gene: TRBJ2-1; v_gene: TRBV10-3; d_gene: TRBD1; CDR3aa: CAISGDRGPYNEQFF; CDR3nt: TGTGCCATCAGTGGGGACAGGGGGCCCTACAATGAGCAGTTCTTC
abundance: once; j_gene: TRBJ2-7; v_gene: TRBV7-8; d_gene: TRBD1; CDR3aa: CASSPQGAPPYEQYF; CDR3nt: TGTGCCAGCAGCCCCCAGGGGGCGCCTCCCTACGAGCAGTACTTC
abundance: .; j_gene: TRBJ1-5; v_gene: TRBV7-9; d_gene: TRBD1; CDR3aa: CASSRTGGGNQPQHF; CDR3nt: TGTGCCAGCAGCCGGACAGGGGGCGGCAATCAGCCCCAGCATTTT
abundance: once; j_gene: TRBJ2-1; v_gene: TRBV6-1; d_gene: .; CDR3aa: CASSEVSGGTYNEQFF; CDR3nt: TGTGCCAGCAGTGAGGTCTCGGGGGGCACCTACAATGAGCAGTTCTTC
abundance: .; j_gene: TRBJ2-3; v_gene: TRBV6-5; d_gene: TRBD2; CDR3aa: CASSYSPGLAADTQYF; CDR3nt: TGTGCCAGCAGTTACTCCCCGGGACTAGCGGCAGATACGCAGTATTTT
abundance: .; j_gene: TRBJ1-1; v_gene: TRBV18; d_gene: .; CDR3aa: CASSPGLQEEAFF; CDR3nt: TGTGCCAGCTCACCGGGACTCCAAGAAGAAGCTTTCTTT
abundance: many; j_gene: TRBJ1-1; v_gene: TRBV19; d_gene: .; CDR3aa: CASTGRVGTEAFF; CDR3nt: TGTGCCAGTACAGGCAGGGTAGGTACTGAAGCTTTCTTT
abundance: .; j_gene: TRBJ1-3; v_gene: TRBV10-3; d_gene: TRBD1; CDR3aa: CAISERDRVSGNTIYF; CDR3nt: TGTGCCATCAGTGAAAGAGACAGGGTCTCTGGAAACACCATATATTTT
abundance: .; j_gene: TRBJ2-7; v_gene: TRBV5-1; d_gene: .; CDR3aa: CASSLRGSSSYEQYF; CDR3nt: TGCGCCAGCAGCTTGAGGGGTTCCAGCTCCTACGAGCAGTACTTC
abundance: few; j_gene: TRBJ2-7; v_gene: TRBV27; d_gene: .; CDR3aa: CASSLKGLANYEQYF; CDR3nt: TGTGCCAGCAGTCTTAAGGGACTTGCAAACTACGAGCAGTACTTC
abundance: .; j_gene: TRBJ1-1; v_gene: TRBV19; d_gene: TRBD1; CDR3aa: CASSSEGQANTEAFF; CDR3nt: TGTGCCAGTAGTTCCGAGGGACAGGCGAACACTGAAGCTTTCTTT
abundance: .; j_gene: TRBJ2-2; v_gene: TRBV5-1; d_gene: TRBD1; CDR3aa: CASSISTGAGTGELFF; CDR3nt: TGCGCCAGCAGCATTTCGACAGGGGCAGGGACCGGGGAGCTGTTTTTT
abundance: .; j_gene: TRBJ2-3; v_gene: TRBV7-9; d_gene: .; CDR3aa: CASNVPGGGTDTQYF; CDR3nt: TGTGCCAGCAACGTACCAGGTGGTGGCACAGATACGCAGTATTTT
abundance: .; j_gene: TRBJ1-3; v_gene: TRBV30; d_gene: .; CDR3aa: CAWSVQGAGNTIYF; CDR3nt: TGTGCCTGGAGTGTACAAGGGGCTGGAAACACCATATATTTT
abundance: .; j_gene: TRBJ1-4; v_gene: TRBV5-8; d_gene: .; CDR3aa: CASRFWTGVEEKLFF; CDR3nt: TGTGCCAGCAGATTCTGGACCGGGGTGGAAGAAAAACTGTTTTTT
abundance: .; j_gene: TRBJ2-7; v_gene: TRBV10-1; d_gene: TRBD2; CDR3aa: CASTMRNKRRELSEQYF; CDR3nt: TGCGCCAGCACCATGAGAAATAAGAGGCGGGAGTTGAGCGAGCAGTACTTC
abundance: .; j_gene: TRBJ2-3; v_gene: TRBV14; d_gene: .; CDR3aa: CASNPRGGHTDTQYF; CDR3nt: TGTGCCAGCAATCCAAGGGGGGGCCACACAGATACGCAGTATTTT
abundance: .; j_gene: TRBJ1-1; v_gene: TRBV11-2; d_gene: TRBD1; CDR3aa: CASSAHSGGNTEAFF; CDR3nt: TGTGCCAGCAGCGCCCACTCAGGGGGGAACACTGAAGCTTTCTTT